Described below is a single TCR beta chain sequence and its context. Its target is not known. Researchers ran the PCR with 60 Vbeta and 13 Jbeta primers. Assay used: immunoSEQ multiplex PCR; TCRdb lists only in-frame clones, some missing. The sample consists of nearly 110,000 clones, roughly 70% of them appearing once. This CDR3 has 15 residues. J lost 2 bases, V lost 5 bases, and 2 bases had no gene match. CDR1 MNHEY and CDR2 SVGAGI come from the germline V gene. This record comes from a study of cytomegalovirus exposure and HLA in healthy donors. The study's findings and limits: The dataset shows that most TCR sequences were rare, while some public TCRs occurred in many donors. Presence/absence analysis assumed near-uniform sequencing depth across donors.

The material sequenced was PBMCs. The V and J genes are TRBV6-5 and TRBJ2-1, with 11 bases that match TRBD2. The TCR was taken from a male donor in good health and CMV-seropositive. The CDR3 is CASSIAGGTYNEQFF. The CDR3 coding sequence is TGTGCCAGCAGTATAGCGGGAGGGACCTACAATGAGCAGTTCTTC.